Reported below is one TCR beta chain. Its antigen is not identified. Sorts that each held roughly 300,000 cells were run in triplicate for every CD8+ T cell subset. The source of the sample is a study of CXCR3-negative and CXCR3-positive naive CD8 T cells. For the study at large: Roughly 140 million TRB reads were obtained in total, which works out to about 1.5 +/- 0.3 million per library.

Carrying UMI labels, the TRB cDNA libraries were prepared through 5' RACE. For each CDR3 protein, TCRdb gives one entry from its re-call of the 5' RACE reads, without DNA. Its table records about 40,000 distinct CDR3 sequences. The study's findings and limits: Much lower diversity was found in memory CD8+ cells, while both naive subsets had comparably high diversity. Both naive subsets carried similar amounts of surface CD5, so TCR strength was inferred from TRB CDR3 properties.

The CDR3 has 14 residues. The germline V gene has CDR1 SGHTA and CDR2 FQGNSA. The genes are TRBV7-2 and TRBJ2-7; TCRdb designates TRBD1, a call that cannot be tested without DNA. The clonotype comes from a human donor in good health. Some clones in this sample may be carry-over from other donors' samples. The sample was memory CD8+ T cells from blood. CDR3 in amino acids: CASGAAGLSYEQYF.